Listed here are 8 T cell receptor beta chains from one sample, sequenced in a study of regulatory T cells in long-lasting Graves disease. Time point: persistent/refractory GD, antithyroid drugs over 5 years with positive TRAb. The TCR library was made from RNA extracted from PBMCs. Assembly of TCR beta libraries relied on iRepertoire HTBI primers together with Arm-PCR of CDR3 regions. TCRdb ran MiXCR on the multiplex PCR reads and lists one entry per CDR3 protein. Among about 430,000 distinct CDR3 sequences listed, under 25% were seen once. Specimen: peripheral blood mononuclear cells (PBMCs), collected when the disease was refractory, from a patient treated with antithyroid drugs. Receptors originate from a female donor with Graves disease.

This chain uses TRBV7-9 with TRBJ2-2; no clear D. CDR1 is SEHNR, CDR2 FQNEAQ, per germline (reference sequence). The CDR3 totals 14 residues. The V gene lost 9 bases and the J gene lost 2 bases, with 13 bases spanning the gap. This CDR3 is CASRIDPNTGELFF. In nucleotides, the CDR3 is TGTGCCAGTCGAATTGACCCTAACACCGGGGAGCTGTTTTTT.

The sample holds a few counts of this clonotype. This chain links TRBV7-2 with TRBJ2-7; D not resolved. The germline V gene encodes CDR1 SGHTA and CDR2 FQGNSA. This CDR3 is 14 amino acids long. V lost 2 bases and J 2 bases, leaving 10 bases between the germline ends. CDR3 amino acids: CASSLFFGPYEQYF. CDR3 DNA sequence: TGTGCCAGCAGCTTATTTTTCGGCCCCTACGAGCAGTACTTC.

This chain joins TRBV5-6 and TRBJ2-7; D gene ambiguous. CDR3 length equals 12 residues. Trimming stripped 2 bases from V and 5 bases from J, with 8 bases between. Germline V gene data show CDR1 as SGHDT and CDR2 as YYEEEE. CDR3 loop: CASSLIRNEQYF. The CDR3, as DNA: TGTGCCAGCAGCTTAATCCGAAACGAGCAGTACTTC. Complete variable domain (other parts from reference TRBV5-6 and TRBJ2-7): DAGVTQSPTHLIKTRGQQVTLRCSPKSGHDTVSWYQQALGQGPQFIFQYYEEEERQRGNFPDRFSGHQFPNYSSELNVNALLLGDSALYLCASSLIRNEQYFGPGTRLTVT.

This clonotype was seen a few times. This chain connects TRBV2 to TRBJ2-2; 11 bases map to TRBD2. CDR1 is SNHLY and CDR2 is FYNNEI in the germline V gene. This CDR3 region has 15 residues. Losses at the gene ends were 1 base for V and 8 bases for J; bases not matched to a gene: 3. The CDR3 spells CASSEEGLAVGELFF. CDR3 in DNA: TGTGCCAGCAGTGAAGAGGGACTAGCGGTAGGGGAGCTGTTTTTT.

Note on this clonotype: This CDR3 is missing its conserved last phenylalanine or tryptophan, likely due to a read error. The chain uses TRBV12-3 or TRBV12-4 and TRBJ2-1, with 7 bases matching TRBD2. V dropped 5 bases and J dropped 0; count of bases not matched to a gene: 4. The CDR3 runs to 15 residues. CDR3 region: CASSDGGSSYNEQFL. The DNA for the CDR3 is TGTGCCAGCAGTGATGGCGGGAGCTCCTACAATGAGCAGTTCCTC.

This clonotype was counted between two and nine times. This chain joins TRBV7-8 and TRBJ2-7; the D is unclear. CDR3 length: 13 residues. Trimming left V 2 bases short and J 3 bases short, with 8 bases between. Germline CDR1 is SGHVS and CDR2 is FQNEAQ. The CDR3 region is CASSLLENYEQYF. CDR3 nucleotide sequence: TGTGCCAGCAGCTTATTGGAGAACTACGAGCAGTACTTC.

This clonotype is a singleton in its sample. This may be a read error: a much more frequent sequence differs by one nucleotide. The chain links TRBV19 to TRBJ1-2; 8 nucleotides agree with TRBD1. This CDR3 region has 14 residues. CDR1 and CDR2 from the germline V gene are LNHDA and SQIVND (reference sequence). For the CDR3, the DNA is TGTGCCAGTAGTATCGCAGGGGGCGACTATGGCTACGCCTTC. Translated, it gives CASSIAGGDYGYAF. Filled out from reference TRBV19 and TRBJ1-2, the complete variable domain reads DGGITQSPKYLFRKEGQNVTLSCEQNLNHDAMYWYRQDPGQGLRLIYYSQIVNDFQKGDIAEGYSVSREKKESFPLTVTSAQKNPTAFYLCASSIAGGDYGYAFGSGTRLTVV.

This chain joins TRBV9 and TRBJ1-2; D possibly corresponds to TRBD1 (6 bases). The V and J ends lost 0 bases and 2 bases respectively, with 11 bases between them. Germline V CDR1 and CDR2: SGDLS, YYNGEE. The CDR3 runs to 15 residues. In nucleotides, the CDR3 is TGTGCCAGCAGCGTAGAAGGGCAGGGGAACTATGGCTACACCTTC. Its translation: CASSVEGQGNYGYTF. Drawing the rest from reference TRBV9 and TRBJ1-2, the complete variable domain is DSGVTQTPKHLITATGQRVTLRCSPRSGDLSVYWYQQSLDQGLQFLIQYYNGEERAKGNILERFSAQQFPDLHSELNLSSLELGDSALYFCASSVEGQGNYGYTFGSGTRLTVV.